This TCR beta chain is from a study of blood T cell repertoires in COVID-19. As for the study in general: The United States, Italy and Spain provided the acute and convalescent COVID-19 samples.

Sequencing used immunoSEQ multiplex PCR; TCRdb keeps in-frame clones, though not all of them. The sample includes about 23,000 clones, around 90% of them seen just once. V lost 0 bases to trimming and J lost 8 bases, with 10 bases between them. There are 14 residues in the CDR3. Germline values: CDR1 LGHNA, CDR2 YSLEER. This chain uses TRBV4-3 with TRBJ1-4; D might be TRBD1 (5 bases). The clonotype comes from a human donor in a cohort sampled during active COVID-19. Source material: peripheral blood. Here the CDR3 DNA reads TGCGCCAGCAGCCAAGAAGTAGGGGTGGAAAAACTGTTTTTT. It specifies CASSQEVGVEKLFF.